This T cell receptor (beta chain) is drawn from a study of T cell responses to AZD1222 COVID-19 vaccine. Study-wide results and caveats: Just a handful of people given AZD1222 tested seropositive at baseline.

Profiled with immunoSEQ multiplex PCR; TCRdb holds only in-frame clones, not every one. Of roughly 190,000 clones detected, 85% to 95% appear once; the ten largest clones hold approximately 3.9%. The V and J ends lost 8 bases and 4 bases respectively, with 12 bases between them. The CDR3 loop spans 13 amino acids. Germline V gene sequence: CDR1 MNHEY, CDR2 SMNVEV (reference sequence). Remarks on this clone: Its antigen is unidentified.

The source is an adult in good health. This rearrangement joins TRBV27 to TRBJ2-1; tentative D call: TRBD2 (5 bases). The sequenced sample was peripheral blood, obtained on day 0 of AZD1222 vaccination. CDR3 DNA: TGTGCCAGCCATGGACTGATATACAATGAGCAGTTCTTC. It specifies CASHGLIYNEQFF.